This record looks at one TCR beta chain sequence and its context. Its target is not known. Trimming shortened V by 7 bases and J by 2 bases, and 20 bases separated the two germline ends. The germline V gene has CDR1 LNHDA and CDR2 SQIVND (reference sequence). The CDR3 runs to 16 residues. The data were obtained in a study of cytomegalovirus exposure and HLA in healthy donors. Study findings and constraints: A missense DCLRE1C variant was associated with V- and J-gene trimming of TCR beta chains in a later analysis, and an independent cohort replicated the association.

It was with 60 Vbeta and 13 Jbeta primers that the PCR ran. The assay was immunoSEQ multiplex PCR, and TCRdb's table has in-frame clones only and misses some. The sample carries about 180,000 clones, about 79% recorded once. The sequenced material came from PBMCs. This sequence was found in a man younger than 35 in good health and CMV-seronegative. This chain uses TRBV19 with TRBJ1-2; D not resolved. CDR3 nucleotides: TGTGCCAGTACCCTCGGGCGTAGGAGGAGGAACTATGGCTACACCTTC. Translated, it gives CASTLGRRRRNYGYTF.